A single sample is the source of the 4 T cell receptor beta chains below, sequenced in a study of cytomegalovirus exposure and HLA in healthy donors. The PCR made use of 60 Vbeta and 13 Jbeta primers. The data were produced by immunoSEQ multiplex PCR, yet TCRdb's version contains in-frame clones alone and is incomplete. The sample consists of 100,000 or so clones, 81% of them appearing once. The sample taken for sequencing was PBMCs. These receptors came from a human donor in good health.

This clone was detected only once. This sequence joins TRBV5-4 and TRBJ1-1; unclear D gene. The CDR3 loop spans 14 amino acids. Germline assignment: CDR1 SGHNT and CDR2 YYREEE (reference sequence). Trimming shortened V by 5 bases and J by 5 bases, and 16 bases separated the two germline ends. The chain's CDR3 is CASRTESRWTEAFF. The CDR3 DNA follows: TGTGCCAGCAGGACTGAATCACGCTGGACTGAAGCTTTCTTT. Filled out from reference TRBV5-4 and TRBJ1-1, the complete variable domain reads ETGVTQSPTHLIKTRGQQVTLRCSSQSGHNTVSWYQQALGQGPQFIFQYYREEENGRGNFPPRFSGLQFPNYSSELNVNALELDDSALYLCASRTESRWTEAFFGQGTRLTVV.

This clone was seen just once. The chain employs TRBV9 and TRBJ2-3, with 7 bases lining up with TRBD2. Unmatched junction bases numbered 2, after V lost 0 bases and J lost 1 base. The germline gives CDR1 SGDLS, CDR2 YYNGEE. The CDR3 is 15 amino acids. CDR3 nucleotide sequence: TGTGCCAGCAGCGTAGCTAGCGGTCGCACAGATACGCAGTATTTT. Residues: CASSVASGRTDTQYF.

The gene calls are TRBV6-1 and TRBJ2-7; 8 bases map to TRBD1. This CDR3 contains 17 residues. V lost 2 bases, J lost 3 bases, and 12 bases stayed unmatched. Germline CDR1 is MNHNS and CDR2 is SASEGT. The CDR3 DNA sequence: TGTGCCAGCAGTGAAACCAAGCTGTCAGGGGGCGGCTACGAGCAGTACTTC. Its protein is CASSETKLSGGGYEQYF.

CDR3 DNA sequence: TGTGCCAGCAGTTACGTAAGCGCCAGCACAGATACGCAGTATTTT. It is translated as CASSYVSASTDTQYF. The chain employs TRBV6-5 and TRBJ2-3, with D uncertain. The CDR3 consists of 15 residues. Germline CDR1 MNHEY, CDR2 SVGAGI. The V gene lost 2 bases and the J gene lost 0 bases, with 9 bases spanning the gap.